This record looks at one T cell receptor beta chain sequence and its context. This clone was picked up one time. No antigen is known for it. No base qualities exist here, and no much larger clone lies one base off it. The collaborating institutions used their own protocols to collect whole blood in K2EDTA tubes. Collaborator samples were shipped for TCRbeta analysis as frozen whole blood, isolated PBMCs, or DNA extracted from either sample type. This specimen belongs to a study of blood T cell repertoires in COVID-19 (dated by TCRdb to 2019 to 2021). For the study in its entirety: Samples covering the acute and convalescent phases of COVID-19 were provided by collaborators in the United States, Italy and Spain. The repertoires were released in a freely available public database intended as a resource for research on the immune response to SARS-CoV-2. The material from the prospective study consisted of cDNA or gDNA derived from T cells, B-cell-depleted T cells, or PBMCs. Sample metadata almost always included a de-identified subject ID, COVID-19 status, age in years and sex. HLA class I and class II types, where available, came from metadata supplied by the sample provider rather than from assay-based typing. Samples came from the ongoing ImmuneRACE study (first 160 participants) plus 1,254 subjects from 6 global collaborators. The dataset comprised deeply sampled blood TCRbeta repertoires from subjects exposed to, actively infected with, or recovered from COVID-19. The study at large found these results: How much clinical and demographic metadata was included differed by source and by participant, and the metadata was provided uncurated.

Per the germline V gene, MNHEY is the CDR1 and SVGAGI is the CDR2. The CDR3 goes from the cysteine to the phenylalanine over 14 residues. Only CDR3 DNA remains: 42 bases, in frame from the first base. The V and J ends are trimmed by 10 bases and 8 bases, leaving 22 bases between them. The immunoSEQ Assay, a bias-controlled multiplex PCR, was used to amplify TCRbeta CDR3 regions from genomic DNA. In the paper's pipeline: The number of nucleated cells in each sample was estimated from the amplification of reference gene primers within the assay. Sequence reads were collapsed and filtered to measure the absolute abundance of every unique TCRbeta CDR3 rearrangement. For each sample, productive Simpson clonality was calculated as the square root of Simpson's diversity index over productive rearrangements. Imported from immuneACCESS, the table was reduced by TCRdb to in-frame sequences with V and J called. These copies leave out some clones; in studies compared against another copy, an unresolved V gene accounts for under half, and the cause of the remainder is not known. The DNA was the basis for D and trimming; V, J and clone size are from that table. The sample records more than 150,000 clones, about 81% of which are singletons. The ten most abundant clones make up 14% of the sample.

The sequence is built from TRBV6-5 and TRBJ2-3, with a weak D call of TRBD2 (7 bases match). Material: peripheral blood. The source is a man aged 25 to 40 with active or convalescent COVID-19. The CDR3 region has the sequence CATGTGGLGSTQYF. The nucleotides are TGTGCCACAGGGACGGGGGGCTTGGGCTCTACGCAGTATTTT.